The entry below gives a single T cell receptor (beta chain) sequence along with its context. What this receptor recognizes is not known. Base qualities are not provided; no much larger clone lies one nucleotide away. The same CDR3 can be traced to other DNA sequences in this sample. This sample was included in a study of T cell changes during pregnancy in multiple sclerosis (dated by TCRdb to between 2018 and 2020). At the level of the whole study: The study examined how the T cell repertoire changed over the course of pregnancy in women with multiple sclerosis.

V and J are trimmed by 1 base and 3 bases, and the gene matches miss 5 bases of the junction. Via the germline V gene (reference sequence), CDR1 is SEHNR and CDR2 FQNEAQ. The CDR3 runs 15 amino acids, cysteine and phenylalanine included. Just the 45-base CDR3 DNA is kept, in frame starting at base 1. Library preparation used the immunoSEQ multiplex PCR assay. TCRdb took over this immuneACCESS table, retaining in-frame rearrangements with V and J assigned. Such tables are incomplete; in checked studies, under half of the missing clones stem from an unresolved V gene, and the remainder is unexplained. The sample table contains tens of thousands of clones; only one count was recorded for approximately 95% of them. The top ten constitute approximately 1.7% of the sample.

Specimen: peripheral blood, collected after pregnancy. The source is a female donor in good health, enrolled as a control in a pregnancy study. This receptor chain uses TRBV7-9 and TRBJ1-2, and 7 junction bases match TRBD1. The sequenced DNA: TGTGCCAGCAGCTTAGGGACAGGAAGAGACTATGGCTACACCTTC. Its protein product is CASSLGTGRDYGYTF.